The 20 T cell receptor beta chains reported below all come from one sample, sequenced in a study of blood T cell repertoires in COVID-19. Libraries were prepared by immunoSEQ multiplex PCR; TCRdb keeps only in-frame clonotypes and omits some of them. The sample has 150,000 to 200,000 clones; approximately 90% are singletons. The specimen sequenced was PBMCs or T cells enriched from blood (not recorded which). These receptors all stem from a woman in her thirties who had recovered from COVID-19.

The chain has TRBV18 and TRBJ1-1, with 7 positions matching TRBD1. The germline gives CDR1 KGHSH, CDR2 LQKENI. This CDR3 has 14 amino acids. V shed 7 bases, J shed 3 bases, and the junction held 8 bases outside the gene matches. In DNA, the CDR3 is TGTGCCAGCTGTACAACAACAGGGGACACTGAAGCTTTCTTT. Encoded protein: CASCTTTGDTEAFF.

The chain links TRBV6-2 or TRBV6-3 to TRBJ2-1, with TRBD2 matching over 14 bases. With V trimmed by 7 bases and J by 5 bases, 7 bases remained unmatched. The CDR3 is 16 amino acids. Germline lookup yields CDR1 MNHEY and CDR2 SVGEGT. CDR3 residues: CASTPRLAGGDNEQFF. The CDR3 bases are TGTGCCAGCACCCCCCGACTAGCGGGGGGGGACAATGAGCAGTTCTTC.

CDR3 sequence (DNA): TGTGCCAGCAGCCAAAACCCGGGGACAACCTGGATGAACACTGAAGCTTTCTTT. Translation: CASSQNPGTTWMNTEAFF. The rearrangement joins TRBV3-1 (or the pseudogene TRBV3-2) to TRBJ1-1, with TRBD1 as a possible D gene (6 bases). V was trimmed by 2 bases and J by 0 bases, leaving 19 bases between them. This CDR3 comprises 18 residues. Per the germline V gene, CDR1 is LGHDT and CDR2 is YNNKEL (reference sequence).

J is TRBJ1-4 and V is TRBV19, with D possibly TRBD1 on 6 matching bases. CDR1 and CDR2 from the germline V gene are LNHDA and SQIVND (reference sequence). The CDR3 consists of 14 residues. The V end lost 4 bases, the J end lost 7 bases, and 13 bases lay between the germline ends. DNA of the CDR3: TGTGCCAGTAGTACCCTCGCCAGGGGTGAAAAACTGTTTTTT. Amino acids: CASSTLARGEKLFF.

The V call is TRBV5-1, the J call TRBJ1-6; tentative D call: TRBD1 (6 bases). Trimming removed 5 bases at V and 9 bases at J, with 21 bases between. Looked up from germline, CDR1 is SGHRS and CDR2 is YFSETQ. The CDR3 runs 16 residues. The CDR3 nucleotides read TGCGCCAGCAGAAGTGAACAGGGAAACGATGGTTCACCCCTCCACTTT. Its protein product is CASRSEQGNDGSPLHF.

The chain is built from TRBV18 and TRBJ2-5, with 8 bases lining up with TRBD2. The J segment lost 3 bases and the V segment lost 2 bases, leaving 2 bases of the junction unmatched. Germline CDR1 KGHSH, CDR2 LQKENI. The CDR3 consists of 14 residues. As DNA, the CDR3 is TGTGCCAGCTCACCAAGCGGGAGTAAAGAGACCCAGTACTTC. Translating gives CASSPSGSKETQYF.

The rearrangement uses TRBV5-1 and TRBJ2-3; tentatively, D is TRBD1 (6 bases). CDR3 size: 14 residues. Germline CDR1 is SGHRS and CDR2 is YFSETQ. Trimming took 5 bases from V and 6 from J, leaving 16 bases between them. The CDR3 region has the DNA TGCGCCAGCAGGTTGTCAGGGGAAGGGGATACGCAGTATTTT. This encodes CASRLSGEGDTQYF.

The chain links TRBV19 to TRBJ1-4; 7 bases are shared with TRBD1. This CDR3 is built from 10 residues. V gave up 9 bases and J gave up 12 bases; unmatched junction bases: 4. Germline V gene lookup returns CDR1 LNHDA and CDR2 SQIVND (reference sequence). The CDR3 DNA sequence: TGTGCCAGCGGGACAGTCGAACTGTTTTTT. Protein product: CASGTVELFF.

This chain connects TRBV6-5 to TRBJ1-1; D perhaps matches TRBD1 (5 bases). Germline loops: CDR1 MNHEY, CDR2 SVGAGI. V lost 4 bases to trimming and J lost 3 bases, with 9 bases between them. The CDR3 has 13 residues. CDR3 sequence (DNA): TGTGCCAGCAGTTTCAGGGATTACACTGAAGCTTTCTTT. It specifies CASSFRDYTEAFF.

The rearrangement uses TRBV15 and TRBJ2-2, with 10 bases aligning to TRBD2. The ends lost 6 bases at V and 5 bases at J; junction bases unmatched: 27. Per the germline V gene, CDR1 is LNHNV and CDR2 is YYDKDF (reference sequence). The length of the CDR3 is 22 residues. CDR3 residues: CATRSDSPSPGLAGVNTGELFF. The CDR3, as DNA: TGTGCCACCAGAAGCGATTCCCCATCCCCGGGGCTAGCGGGAGTGAATACCGGGGAGCTGTTTTTT.

This chain uses TRBV5-4 with TRBJ2-5; D not certain. The length of the CDR3 is 13 residues. The V end lost 2 bases, the J end lost 4 bases, and 9 bases lay between the germline ends. Germline CDR1 and CDR2: SGHNT and YYREEE (reference sequence). The CDR3 is CASSFYSGETQYF. Here the CDR3 DNA reads TGTGCCAGCAGCTTTTACAGTGGAGAGACCCAGTACTTC.

This chain connects TRBV4-3 to TRBJ2-7; 10 positions match TRBD1. This CDR3 spans 15 amino acids. Germline CDR1 LGHNA, CDR2 YSLEER. With 4 bases clipped from V and 2 bases from J, the junction kept 5 bases outside the gene matches. CDR3 DNA: TGCGCCAGCAGCCCGTGGGGGACAGGGGCCTACGAGCAGTACTTC. Translated: CASSPWGTGAYEQYF.

The chain combines TRBV11-2 with TRBJ2-3, with TRBD1 matching 8 bases. This CDR3 has 16 residues. The trim removed 4 bases at V and 2 bases at J, leaving 8 bases unmatched. Germline CDR1 is SGHAT and CDR2 is FQNNGV. The CDR3 is CASSSRTGRSTDTQYF. In nucleotides, the CDR3 is TGTGCCAGCAGCTCCCGGACAGGGAGGTCCACAGATACGCAGTATTTT.

The V and J genes are TRBV7-2 and TRBJ2-7, with unresolved D. The germline gives CDR1 SGHTA, CDR2 FQGNSA. This CDR3 has 15 residues. Trimming removed 6 bases at V and 2 bases at J, with 17 bases between. The CDR3 DNA sequence: TGTGCCAGCAGTTCCCCCATCACTCTCGCCTACGAGCAGTACTTC. Amino acid sequence: CASSSPITLAYEQYF.

The V call is TRBV27, the J call TRBJ2-3; 9 bases line up with TRBD2. Unmatched junction bases numbered 6, after V lost 5 bases and J lost 3 bases. CDR1 and CDR2 from the germline V gene are MNHEY and SMNVEV (reference sequence). The CDR3 runs to 15 residues. DNA of the CDR3: TGTGCCAGCAGTCCCACAGCGGGGGGAACAGATACGCAGTATTTT. Translated, it gives CASSPTAGGTDTQYF.

The chain links TRBV20-1 to TRBJ1-2; no clear D. The V end was cut by 3 bases, the J end by 3 bases, with 17 bases between. Per the germline V gene, CDR1 is DFQATT and CDR2 is SNEGSKA (reference sequence). The CDR3 has 15 amino acids. Here the CDR3 reads CSASFRGVQYYGYTF. The CDR3 bases are TGCAGTGCTAGTTTTCGGGGAGTGCAGTACTATGGCTACACCTTC.

The chain has TRBV11-2 and TRBJ1-2; weak D call: TRBD1 (5 bases). The CDR3 has 14 amino acids. The germline V and J ends were trimmed by 5 bases and 0 bases, with 10 bases remaining between them. Germline lookup yields CDR1 SGHAT and CDR2 FQNNGV. CDR3 residues: CASSLQVANYGYTF. Here the CDR3 DNA reads TGTGCCAGCAGCCTACAGGTCGCTAACTATGGCTACACCTTC.

V and J are TRBV7-9 and TRBJ2-1, with D hard to call. Per the germline V gene, CDR1 is SEHNR and CDR2 is FQNEAQ (reference sequence). Trimming pared 5 bases from V and 0 bases from J, leaving 5 bases between. There are 13 residues in the CDR3. CDR3 residues: CASSPSSYNEQFF. For the CDR3, the DNA is TGTGCCAGCAGCCCGAGCTCCTACAATGAGCAGTTCTTC.

The chain joins TRBV19 to TRBJ1-1; D call uncertain. The V end lost 2 bases, the J end lost 3 bases, and 10 bases lay between the germline ends. CDR3 size: 14 residues. Germline V gives CDR1 LNHDA, CDR2 SQIVND (reference sequence). In DNA, the CDR3 is TGTGCCAGTAGTATATCCGGAGATGACACTGAAGCTTTCTTT. It specifies CASSISGDDTEAFF.

This clone was observed a single time. V is TRBV9 and J is TRBJ1-1, with D possibly TRBD1 on 6 matching bases. This CDR3 comprises 15 residues. Trimming cost V 1 base and J 1 base, with 11 bases left between them. CDR1 and CDR2 from the germline V gene are SGDLS and YYNGEE. CDR3 bases: TGTGCCAGCAGCGTATCCGGGACAACGAACACTGAAGCTTTCTTT. Its translation is CASSVSGTTNTEAFF.